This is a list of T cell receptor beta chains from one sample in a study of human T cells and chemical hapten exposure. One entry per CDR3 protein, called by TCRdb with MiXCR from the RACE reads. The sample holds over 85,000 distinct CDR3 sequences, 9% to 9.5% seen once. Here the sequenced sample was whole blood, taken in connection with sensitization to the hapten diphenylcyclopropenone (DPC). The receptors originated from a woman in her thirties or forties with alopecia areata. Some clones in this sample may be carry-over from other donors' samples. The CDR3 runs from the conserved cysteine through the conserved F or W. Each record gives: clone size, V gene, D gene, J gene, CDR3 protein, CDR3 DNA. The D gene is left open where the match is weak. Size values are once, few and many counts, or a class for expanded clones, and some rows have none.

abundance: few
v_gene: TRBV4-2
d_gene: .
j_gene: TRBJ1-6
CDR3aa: CASRTGTSNSPLHF
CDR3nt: TGTGCCAGCAGAACCGGGACGAGCAATTCACCCCTCCACTTT

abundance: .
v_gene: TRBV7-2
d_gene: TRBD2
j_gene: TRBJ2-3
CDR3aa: CASTNSGIRTDTQYF
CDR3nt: TGTGCCAGTACTAATAGCGGGATACGCACAGATACGCAGTATTTT

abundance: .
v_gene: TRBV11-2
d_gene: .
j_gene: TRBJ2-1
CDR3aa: CASSLDMGDEQFF
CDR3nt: TGTGCCAGCAGCTTAGATATGGGTGATGAGCAGTTCTTC

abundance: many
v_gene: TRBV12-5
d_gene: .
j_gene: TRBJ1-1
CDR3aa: CASNRETNTEAFF
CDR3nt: TGTGCTAGTAACAGGGAAACGAACACTGAAGCTTTCTTT

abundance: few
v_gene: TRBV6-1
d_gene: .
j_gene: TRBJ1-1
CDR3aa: CASSVAGLNTEAFF
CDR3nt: TGTGCCAGCAGTGTGGCAGGGTTGAACACTGAAGCTTTCTTT

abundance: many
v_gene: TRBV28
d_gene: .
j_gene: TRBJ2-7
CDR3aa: CASSLARSRRWEQYF
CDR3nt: TGTGCCAGCAGTTTGGCGCGTAGCCGCCGGTGGGAGCAGTACTTC

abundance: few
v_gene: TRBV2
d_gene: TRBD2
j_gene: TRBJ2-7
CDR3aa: CASRGRALHEQYF
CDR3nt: TGTGCCAGCAGAGGGAGGGCGCTTCACGAGCAGTACTTC

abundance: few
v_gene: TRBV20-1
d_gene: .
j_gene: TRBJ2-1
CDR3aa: CSARPSVNEQFF
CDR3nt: TGCAGTGCTAGACCTAGCGTTAATGAGCAGTTCTTC

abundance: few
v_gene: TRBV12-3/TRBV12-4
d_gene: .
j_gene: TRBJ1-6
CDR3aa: CASSFGQMNSPLHF
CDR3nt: TGTGCCAGCAGTTTTGGGCAGATGAATTCACCCCTCCACTTT

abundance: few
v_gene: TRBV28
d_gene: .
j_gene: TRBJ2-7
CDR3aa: CASGDEQYF
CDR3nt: TGTGCCAGCGGAGACGAGCAGTACTTC

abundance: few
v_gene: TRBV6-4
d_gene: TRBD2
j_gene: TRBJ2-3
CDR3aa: CASSDGTSGSYTQYF
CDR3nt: TGTGCCAGCAGTGATGGAACTAGCGGGAGCTATACGCAGTATTTT

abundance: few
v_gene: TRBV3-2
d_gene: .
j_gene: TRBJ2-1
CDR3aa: CASVPGQGAGEQFF
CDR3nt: TGTGCCAGCGTTCCGGGACAGGGGGCTGGAGAGCAGTTCTTC

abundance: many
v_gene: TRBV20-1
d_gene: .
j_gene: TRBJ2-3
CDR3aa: CSAPLVRGTDTQYF
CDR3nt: TGCAGTGCTCCGCTCGTCCGGGGCACAGATACGCAGTATTTT

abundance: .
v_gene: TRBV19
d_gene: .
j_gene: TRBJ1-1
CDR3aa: CASSIDLGEAFF
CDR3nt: TGTGCCAGTAGTATAGATCTCGGTGAAGCTTTCTTT

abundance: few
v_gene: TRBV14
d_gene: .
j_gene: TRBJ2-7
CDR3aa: CASSHRSTPTGLPWAYEQYF
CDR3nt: TGTGCCAGCAGCCACCGTTCGACGCCGACCGGGCTCCCGTGGGCCTACGAGCAGTACTTC

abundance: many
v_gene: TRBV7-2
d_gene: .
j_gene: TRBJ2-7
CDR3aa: CASSLDSSGYEQYF
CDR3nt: TGTGCCAGCAGCTTAGACTCGAGCGGCTACGAGCAGTACTTC

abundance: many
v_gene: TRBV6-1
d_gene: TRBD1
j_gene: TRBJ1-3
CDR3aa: CASRTQGTGNTIYF
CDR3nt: TGTGCCAGCAGAACACAGGGGACCGGAAACACCATATATTTT

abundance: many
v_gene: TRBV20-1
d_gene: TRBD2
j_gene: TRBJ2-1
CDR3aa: CSAQKTSGSFDEQFF
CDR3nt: TGCAGTGCGCAGAAGACTAGCGGGAGTTTCGATGAGCAGTTCTTC

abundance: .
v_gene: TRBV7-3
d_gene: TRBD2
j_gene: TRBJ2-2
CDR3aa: CASSPVGGRGTGELFF
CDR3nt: TGTGCCAGCAGCCCCGTTGGCGGGAGGGGCACCGGGGAGCTGTTTTTT

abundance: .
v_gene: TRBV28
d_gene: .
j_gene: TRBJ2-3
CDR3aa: CASSPSLTDTQYF
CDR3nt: TGTGCCAGCAGTCCCTCCCTCACAGATACGCAGTATTTT

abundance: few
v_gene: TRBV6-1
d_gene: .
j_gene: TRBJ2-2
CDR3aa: CASRDHGTGELFF
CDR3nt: TGTGCCAGCAGGGACCACGGCACCGGGGAGCTGTTTTTT

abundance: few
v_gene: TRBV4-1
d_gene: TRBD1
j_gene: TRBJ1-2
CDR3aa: CASSQGTGQGYGYTF
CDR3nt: TGCGCCAGCAGCCAGGGAACGGGACAGGGCTATGGCTACACCTTC

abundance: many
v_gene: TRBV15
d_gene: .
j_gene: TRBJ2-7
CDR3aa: CATSIELSSYEQYF
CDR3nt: TGTGCCACCAGCATTGAACTCTCCTCCTACGAGCAGTACTTC

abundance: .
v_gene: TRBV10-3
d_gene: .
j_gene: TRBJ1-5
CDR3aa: CAISESAGERQPQHF
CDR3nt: TGTGCCATCAGTGAGTCAGCGGGCGAGCGACAGCCCCAGCATTTT

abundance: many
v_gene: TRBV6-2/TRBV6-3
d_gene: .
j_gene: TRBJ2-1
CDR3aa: CASSRGWGEVEFF
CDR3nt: TGTGCCAGCAGCCGTGGATGGGGGGAGGTCGAGTTCTTC

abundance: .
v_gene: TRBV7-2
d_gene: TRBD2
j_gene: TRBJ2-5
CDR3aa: CASSLGSTSALGRTQYF
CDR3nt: TGTGCCAGCAGCTTAGGAAGTACTAGCGCCCTCGGAAGGACCCAGTACTTC

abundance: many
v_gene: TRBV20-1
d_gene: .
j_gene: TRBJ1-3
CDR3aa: CSAPDLPGNTIYF
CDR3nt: TGCAGTGCTCCCGACCTCCCGGGAAACACCATATATTTT

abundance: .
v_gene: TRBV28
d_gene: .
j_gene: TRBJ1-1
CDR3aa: CASSLNSGGTEAFF
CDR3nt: TGTGCCAGCAGTTTAAATTCAGGAGGGACTGAAGCTTTCTTT

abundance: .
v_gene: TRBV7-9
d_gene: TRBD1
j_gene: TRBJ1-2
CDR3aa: CASSVTGDNGYTF
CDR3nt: TGTGCCAGCAGCGTGACAGGGGATAATGGCTACACCTTC

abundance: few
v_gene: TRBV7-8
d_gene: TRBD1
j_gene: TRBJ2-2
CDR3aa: CASSSTGGYTGELFF
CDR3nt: TGTGCCAGCAGCTCTACAGGGGGGTACACCGGGGAGCTGTTTTTT

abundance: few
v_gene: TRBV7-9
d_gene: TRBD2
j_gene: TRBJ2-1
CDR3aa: CASSPPRREILNEQFF
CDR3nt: TGTGCCAGCAGCCCTCCTAGGCGGGAGATCCTCAATGAGCAGTTCTTC

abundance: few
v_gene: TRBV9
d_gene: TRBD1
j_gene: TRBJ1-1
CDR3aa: CASSVAPRDRGRAFF
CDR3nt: TGTGCCAGCAGCGTAGCACCCCGGGACAGGGGAAGAGCTTTCTTT

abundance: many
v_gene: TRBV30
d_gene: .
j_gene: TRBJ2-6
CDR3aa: CAWASGANVLTF
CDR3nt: TGTGCCTGGGCCTCTGGGGCCAACGTCCTGACTTTC

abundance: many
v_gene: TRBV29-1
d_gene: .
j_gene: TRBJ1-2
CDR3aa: CSVRDQNINYGYTF
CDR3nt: TGCAGCGTACGGGACCAAAATATTAACTATGGCTACACCTTC

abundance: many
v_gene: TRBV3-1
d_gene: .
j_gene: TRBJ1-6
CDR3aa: CASSPRSGYGSPLHF
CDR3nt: TGTGCCAGCAGTCCTCGCTCGGGGTACGGCTCACCCCTCCACTTT

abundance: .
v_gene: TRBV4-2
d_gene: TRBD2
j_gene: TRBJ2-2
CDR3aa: CASSQDPGGRNTGELFF
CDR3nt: TGTGCCAGCAGCCAAGATCCTGGCGGGAGGAACACCGGGGAGCTGTTTTTT

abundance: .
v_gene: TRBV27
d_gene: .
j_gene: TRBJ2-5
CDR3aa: CASSHQETQYF
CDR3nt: TGTGCCAGCAGTCACCAAGAGACCCAGTACTTC

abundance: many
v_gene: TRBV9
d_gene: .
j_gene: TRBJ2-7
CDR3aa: CASSVGSLGYEQYF
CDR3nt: TGTGCCAGCAGCGTAGGGTCTCTAGGGTACGAGCAGTACTTC

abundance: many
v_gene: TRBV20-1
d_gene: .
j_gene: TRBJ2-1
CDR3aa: CSARDLGANEQFF
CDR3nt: TGCAGTGCTCGGGACTTGGGGGCCAATGAGCAGTTCTTC

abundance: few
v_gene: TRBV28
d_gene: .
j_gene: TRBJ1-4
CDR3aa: CASSLSGRNNEKLFF
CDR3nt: TGTGCCAGCAGTTTATCCGGCAGAAATAATGAAAAACTGTTTTTT

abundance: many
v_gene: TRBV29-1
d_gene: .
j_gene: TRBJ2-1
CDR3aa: CSVLRTEEQFF
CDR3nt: TGCAGCGTCCTAAGGACGGAGGAGCAGTTCTTC

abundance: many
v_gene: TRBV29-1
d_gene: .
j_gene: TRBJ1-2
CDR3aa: CSVANLAQGTYGYTF
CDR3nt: TGCAGCGTTGCGAATTTAGCGCAGGGCACCTATGGCTACACCTTC

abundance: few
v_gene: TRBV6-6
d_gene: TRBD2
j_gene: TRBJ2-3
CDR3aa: CASSLTSGSLTDTQYF
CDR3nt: TGTGCCAGCAGCCTTACTAGCGGGAGTTTGACAGATACGCAGTATTTT

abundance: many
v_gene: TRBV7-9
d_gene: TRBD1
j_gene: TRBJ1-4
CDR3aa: CASSLDRDLNEKLFF
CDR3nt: TGTGCCAGCAGCCTCGACAGGGACCTTAATGAAAAACTGTTTTTT

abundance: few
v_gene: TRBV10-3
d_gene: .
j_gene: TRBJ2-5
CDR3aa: CATPGAEETQYF
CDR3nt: TGTGCCACACCCGGGGCGGAAGAGACCCAGTACTTC

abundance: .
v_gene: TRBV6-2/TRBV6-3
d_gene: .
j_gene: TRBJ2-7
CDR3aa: CASRRTPGHEQYF
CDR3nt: TGTGCCAGCAGAAGGACCCCTGGCCACGAGCAGTACTTC

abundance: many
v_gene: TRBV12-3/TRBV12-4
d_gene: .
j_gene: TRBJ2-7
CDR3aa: CASSPISYEQYF
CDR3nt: TGTGCCAGCAGCCCCATCTCCTACGAGCAGTACTTC

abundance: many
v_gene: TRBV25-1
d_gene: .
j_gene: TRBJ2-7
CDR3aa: CASSETGVSSYEQYF
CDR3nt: TGTGCCAGCAGTGAGACAGGTGTGAGCTCCTACGAGCAGTACTTC

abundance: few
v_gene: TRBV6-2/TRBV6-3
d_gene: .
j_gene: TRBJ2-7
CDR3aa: CASSYRSADAMKSYEQYF
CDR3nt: TGTGCCAGCAGTTACCGGTCGGCGGACGCGATGAAATCCTACGAGCAGTACTTC

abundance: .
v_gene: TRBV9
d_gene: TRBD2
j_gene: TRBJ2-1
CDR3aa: CASSVGDGTSGYLNEQFF
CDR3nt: TGTGCCAGCAGCGTAGGGGACGGGACTAGCGGGTATCTCAATGAGCAGTTCTTC